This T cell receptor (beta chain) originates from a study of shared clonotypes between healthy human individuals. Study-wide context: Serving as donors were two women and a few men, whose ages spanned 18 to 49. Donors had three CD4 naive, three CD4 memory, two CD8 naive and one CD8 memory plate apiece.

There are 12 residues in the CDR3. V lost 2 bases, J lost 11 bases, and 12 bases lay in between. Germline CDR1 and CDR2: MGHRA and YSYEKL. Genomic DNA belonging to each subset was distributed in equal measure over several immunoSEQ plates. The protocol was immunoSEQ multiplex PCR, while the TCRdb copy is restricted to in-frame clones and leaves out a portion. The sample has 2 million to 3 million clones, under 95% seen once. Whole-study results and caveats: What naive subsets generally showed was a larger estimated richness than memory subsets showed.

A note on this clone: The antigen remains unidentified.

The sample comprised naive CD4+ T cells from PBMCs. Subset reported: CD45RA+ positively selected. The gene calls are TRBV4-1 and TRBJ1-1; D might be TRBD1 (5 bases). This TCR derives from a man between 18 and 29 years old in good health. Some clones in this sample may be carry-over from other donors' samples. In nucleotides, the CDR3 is TGCGCCAGCAGCCAAATAGGGGTCAGGGCTTTCTTT. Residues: CASSQIGVRAFF.